This T cell receptor beta chain was retrieved from a study of read filtering for tumor transcriptome and immune sequencing. At the level of the study: R-ISS stage counts were 8 or 9 for I, around 17 for II, 6 or 7 for III. Per sample, TCR-region reads ranged about 3.5 to 11 million by IR-seq, roughly 85 to 1273 by RNA-seq. Notes on the study in general: The CD138-negative fraction was mixed bone marrow immune cells, not pure T cells.

At the time of active disease, bone marrow was collected from every patient. CDR1 is MNHEY, CDR2 SVGAGI, per germline. This CDR3 contains 15 residues. Trimming took 3 bases from V and 4 from J, leaving 13 bases between them. This clonotype was observed at least ten times. Its specificity is unknown. The library was built from roughly 400 ng RNA with molecular barcoded adaptors for alpha/delta and beta/gamma chains. TCRdb redid the calling of the reads with MiXCR, one entry per CDR3 protein. Of fewer than 30,000 distinct CDR3 sequences in the sample, about 22% are singletons; the top ten hold around 47%.

Sequenced input: a population of CD138-negative cells sorted from bone marrow. This TCR was recovered from a donor aged 40 or over with multiple myeloma. V and J are TRBV6-5 and TRBJ2-1; a weak D match, TRBD2 (5 bases). In nucleotides, the CDR3 is TGTGCCAGCAGTTATGAGGGCCGCGGGTACAATGAGCAGTTCTTC. This translates into CASSYEGRGYNEQFF.